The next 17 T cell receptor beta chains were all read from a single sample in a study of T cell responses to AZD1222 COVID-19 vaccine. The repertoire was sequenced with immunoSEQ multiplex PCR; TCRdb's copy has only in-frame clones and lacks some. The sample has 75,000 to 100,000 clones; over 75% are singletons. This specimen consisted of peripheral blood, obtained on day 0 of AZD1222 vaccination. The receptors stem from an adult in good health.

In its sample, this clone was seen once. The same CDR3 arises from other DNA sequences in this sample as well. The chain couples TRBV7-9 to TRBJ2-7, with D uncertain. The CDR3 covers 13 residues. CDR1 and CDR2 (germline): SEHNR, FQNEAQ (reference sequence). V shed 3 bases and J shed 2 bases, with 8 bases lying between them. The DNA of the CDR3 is TGTGCCAGCAGCTTCGCCGGAACCTACGAGCAGTACTTC. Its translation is CASSFAGTYEQYF.

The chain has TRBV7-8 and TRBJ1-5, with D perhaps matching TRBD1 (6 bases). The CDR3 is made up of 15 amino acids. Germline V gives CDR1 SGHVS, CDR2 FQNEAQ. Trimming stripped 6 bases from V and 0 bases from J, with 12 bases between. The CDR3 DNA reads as TGTGCCAGCAGACTGGACAGTTATAGCAATCAGCCCCAGCATTTT. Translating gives CASRLDSYSNQPQHF.

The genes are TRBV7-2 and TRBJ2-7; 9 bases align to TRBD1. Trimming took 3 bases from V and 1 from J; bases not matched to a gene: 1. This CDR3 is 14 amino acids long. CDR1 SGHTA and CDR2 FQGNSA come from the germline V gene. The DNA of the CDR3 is TGTGCCAGCAGCTTGGACAGGGGATCCTACGAGCAGTACTTC. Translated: CASSLDRGSYEQYF.

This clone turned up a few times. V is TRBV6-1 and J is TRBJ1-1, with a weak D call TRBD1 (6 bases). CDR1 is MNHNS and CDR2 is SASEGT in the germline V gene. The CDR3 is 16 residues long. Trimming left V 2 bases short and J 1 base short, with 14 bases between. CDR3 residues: CASSELFGTPNTEAFF. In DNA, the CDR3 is TGTGCCAGCAGTGAACTCTTCGGGACACCGAACACTGAAGCTTTCTTT.

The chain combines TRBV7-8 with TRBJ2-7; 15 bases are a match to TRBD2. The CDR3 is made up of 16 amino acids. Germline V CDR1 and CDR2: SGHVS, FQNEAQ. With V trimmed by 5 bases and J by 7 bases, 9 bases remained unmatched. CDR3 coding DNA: TGTGCCAGCAGCGCAGGACTAGCGGGGGGGCCAAGGGAGCAGTACTTC. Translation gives CASSAGLAGGPREQYF.

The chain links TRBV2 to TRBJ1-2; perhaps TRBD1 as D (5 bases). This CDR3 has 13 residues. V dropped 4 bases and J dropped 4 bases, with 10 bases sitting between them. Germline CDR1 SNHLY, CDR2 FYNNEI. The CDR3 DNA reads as TGTGCCAGCAGTGGGCAGGGAATCTATGGCTACACCTTC. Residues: CASSGQGIYGYTF.

As DNA, the CDR3 is TGTGCCAGCAGCCCTGCTTGGGGGACAAGGCATTTT. Encoded protein: CASSPAWGTRHF. The V and J genes are TRBV28 and TRBJ1-5, with D maybe TRBD1 (6 bases). This CDR3 is built from 12 residues. V was clipped by 6 bases and J by 15 bases, with 18 bases between them. CDR1 and CDR2 (germline): MDHEN, SYDVKM.

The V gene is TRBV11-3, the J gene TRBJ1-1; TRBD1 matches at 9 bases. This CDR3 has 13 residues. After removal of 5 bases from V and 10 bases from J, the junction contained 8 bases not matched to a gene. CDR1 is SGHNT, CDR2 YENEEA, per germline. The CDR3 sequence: CASSQGQGERAFF. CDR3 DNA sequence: TGTGCCAGCAGCCAGGGACAGGGCGAACGAGCTTTCTTT.

The DNA for the CDR3 is TGTGCCAGCAGCTCCCAATGGACAGGGGTCCAATCTGAAGCTTTCTTT. Its protein product is CASSSQWTGVQSEAFF. The chain carries TRBV7-9 and TRBJ1-1, with 9 bases matching TRBD1. The germline CDR1 and CDR2 sequences are SEHNR and FQNEAQ (reference sequence). V was pared by 4 bases and J by 6 bases, with 12 bases of the junction left unmatched. The CDR3 is made up of 16 amino acids.

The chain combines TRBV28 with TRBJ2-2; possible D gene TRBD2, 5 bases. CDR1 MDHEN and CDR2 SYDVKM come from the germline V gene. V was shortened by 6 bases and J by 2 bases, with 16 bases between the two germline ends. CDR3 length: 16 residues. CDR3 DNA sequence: TGTGCCAGCAGCCCCCCTGGGCCGGGAAACACCGGGGAGCTGTTTTTT. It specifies CASSPPGPGNTGELFF.

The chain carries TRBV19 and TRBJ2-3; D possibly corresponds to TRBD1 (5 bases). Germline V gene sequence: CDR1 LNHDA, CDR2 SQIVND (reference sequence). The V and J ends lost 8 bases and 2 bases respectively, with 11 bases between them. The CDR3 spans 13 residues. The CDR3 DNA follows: TGTGCCAGTGGTCAGGGCTTCACAGATACGCAGTATTTT. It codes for CASGQGFTDTQYF.

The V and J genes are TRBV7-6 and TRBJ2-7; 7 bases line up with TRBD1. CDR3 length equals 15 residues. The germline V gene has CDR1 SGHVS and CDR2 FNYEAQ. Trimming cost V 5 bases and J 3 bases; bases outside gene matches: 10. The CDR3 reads CASSPETGTYYEQYF. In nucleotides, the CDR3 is TGTGCCAGCAGCCCAGAGACAGGGACCTACTACGAGCAGTACTTC. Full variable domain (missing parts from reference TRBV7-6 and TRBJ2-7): GAGVSQSPRYKVTKRGQDVALRCDPISGHVSLYWYRQALGQGPEFLTYFNYEAQQDKSGLPNDRFSAERPEGSISTLTIQRTEQRDSAMYRCASSPETGTYYEQYFGPGTRLTVT.

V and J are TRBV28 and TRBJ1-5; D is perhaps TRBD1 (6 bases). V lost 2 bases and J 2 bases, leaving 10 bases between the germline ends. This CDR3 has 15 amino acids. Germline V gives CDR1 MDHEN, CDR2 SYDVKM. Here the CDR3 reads CASSLRSGGNQPQHF. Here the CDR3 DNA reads TGTGCCAGCAGTTTACGTTCAGGGGGCAATCAGCCCCAGCATTTT.

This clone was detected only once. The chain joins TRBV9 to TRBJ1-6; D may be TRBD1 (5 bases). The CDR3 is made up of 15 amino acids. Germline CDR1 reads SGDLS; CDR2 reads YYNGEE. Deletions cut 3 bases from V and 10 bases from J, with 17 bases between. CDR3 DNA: TGTGCCAGCAGCGCCGGCAGGGAGGGGCGGTCACCCCTCCACTTT. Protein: CASSAGREGRSPLHF.

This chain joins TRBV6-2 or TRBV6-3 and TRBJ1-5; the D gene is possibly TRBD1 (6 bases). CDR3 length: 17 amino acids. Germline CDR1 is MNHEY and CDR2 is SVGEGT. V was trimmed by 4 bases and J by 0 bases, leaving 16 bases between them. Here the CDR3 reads CASSFPSGTHSNQPQHF. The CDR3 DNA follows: TGTGCCAGCAGTTTCCCCTCCGGGACACATAGCAATCAGCCCCAGCATTTT.

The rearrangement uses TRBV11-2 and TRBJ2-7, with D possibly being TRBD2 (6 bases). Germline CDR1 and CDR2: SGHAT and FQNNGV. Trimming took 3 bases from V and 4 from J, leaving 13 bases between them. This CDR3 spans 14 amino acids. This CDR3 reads CASSLGMGGYEQYF. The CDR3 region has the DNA TGTGCCAGCAGCTTGGGGATGGGGGGTTACGAGCAGTACTTC.

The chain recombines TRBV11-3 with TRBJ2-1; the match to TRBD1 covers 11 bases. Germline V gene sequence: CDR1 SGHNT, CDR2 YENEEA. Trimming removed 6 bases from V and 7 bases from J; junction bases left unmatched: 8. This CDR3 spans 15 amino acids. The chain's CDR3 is CASRRTGTGGNEQFF. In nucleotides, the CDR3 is TGTGCCAGCAGAAGAACCGGGACAGGGGGAAATGAGCAGTTCTTC.